What follows are 24 T cell receptor beta chains derived from one specimen sequenced in a study of OX40 agonist ivuxolimab in advanced cancers. The library was produced with the immunoSEQ multiplex PCR assay. This immuneACCESS table, as held by TCRdb, lists in-frame sequences with V and J called but not all clones. Of the missing ones, under half trace to an unresolved V gene in checked studies; the others have no known cause. Within this sample are 100,000 to 150,000 clones, with 90% of them counted one time only. The ten largest make up 0.85% to 1.4% of the sample. This specimen consisted of CD4+ or CD8+ T cells sorted from blood, obtained in a trial of the OX40 agonist ivuxolimab. The receptor source for this set is an adult with an advanced solid tumor such as melanoma, head and neck, liver or kidney cancer.

The gene calls are TRBV7-8 and TRBJ2-1, with 7 bases lining up with TRBD1. CDR1 and CDR2 (germline): SGHVS, FQNEAQ. The CDR3 totals 15 residues. V lost 1 base to trimming and J lost 4 bases; unmatched junction nucleotides: 4. The CDR3 sequence: CASSLGGTAYNEQFF. CDR3 nucleotide sequence: TGTGCCAGCAGCTTAGGTGGGACAGCTTACAATGAGCAGTTCTTC.

This chain links TRBV23-1 with TRBJ1-1; D gene uncertain. TRBV23-1 is designated an ORF whose function remains uncertain. Trimming cost V 8 bases and J 3 bases, with 10 bases left between them. The CDR3 is 12 residues long. CDR3: CASPGSDTEAFF. CDR3 coding DNA: TGCGCCAGCCCCGGGTCGGACACTGAAGCTTTCTTT.

J is TRBJ1-2 and V is TRBV18; 8 bases line up with TRBD1. Germline assignment: CDR1 KGHSH and CDR2 LQKENI. This CDR3 has 15 residues. J was trimmed by 4 bases and V by 2 bases; bases with no gene match: 6. CDR3 loop: CASSPGQGGPYGYTF. The CDR3 nucleotides read TGTGCCAGCTCACCAGGACAGGGCGGACCCTATGGCTACACCTTC. The full variable domain, its missing parts supplied by reference TRBV18 and TRBJ1-2, is NAGVMQNPRHLVRRRGQEARLRCSPMKGHSHVYWYRQLPEEGLKFMVYLQKENIIDESGMPKERFSAEFPKEGPSILRIQQVVRGDSAAYFCASSPGQGGPYGYTFGSGTRLTVV.

The rearrangement joins TRBV27 to TRBJ2-7; D is ambiguous. The V gene's germline CDR1 is MNHEY and CDR2 SMNVEV (reference sequence). V gave up 7 bases and J gave up 5 bases, with 21 bases separating them. This CDR3 has 15 residues. The CDR3 is CASNVGSGAWNEQYF. The CDR3 DNA sequence: TGTGCCAGCAACGTGGGGTCAGGTGCATGGAACGAGCAGTACTTC.

The CDR3, as DNA: TGTGCCAGCAGACCGGGACAGGGGCTTTACGAGCAGTACTTC. Its protein is CASRPGQGLYEQYF. The J gene is TRBJ2-7, the V gene TRBV25-1, with 10 bases identical to TRBD1. The trim removed 6 bases at V and 4 bases at J, leaving 6 bases unmatched. CDR3 length: 14 amino acids. Looked up from germline, CDR1 is MGHDK and CDR2 is SYGVNS.

The gene calls are TRBV30 and TRBJ2-7, with D uncertain. Trimming stripped 4 bases from V and 3 bases from J, with 13 bases between. This CDR3 comprises 13 residues. In germline, CDR1 is GTSNPN, CDR2 SVGIG (reference sequence). The CDR3 region has the DNA TGTGCCTGGAATCCCGGGTATGGCTACGAGCAGTACTTC. Protein product: CAWNPGYGYEQYF.

DNA for the CDR3: TGTGCCAGTGAAGCCAGCTCTGGAAACACCATATATTTT. It specifies CASEASSGNTIYF. The rearrangement joins TRBV19 to TRBJ1-3; no firm D call. This CDR3 is built from 13 residues. V was cut by 8 bases and J by 0 bases, with 8 bases left in between. Germline lookup yields CDR1 LNHDA and CDR2 SQIVND (reference sequence). Filled out from reference TRBV19 and TRBJ1-3, the complete variable domain reads DGGITQSPKYLFRKEGQNVTLSCEQNLNHDAMYWYRQDPGQGLRLIYYSQIVNDFQKGDIAEGYSVSREKKESFPLTVTSAQKNPTAFYLCASEASSGNTIYFGEGSWLTVV.

A single count supports this clone. The chain joins TRBV21-1 to TRBJ2-4; whether TRBD2, the table's D call, matches the DNA was not checked. TRBV21-1 constitutes a pseudogene. This CDR3 is 15 amino acids long. The CDR3 nucleotides are TGTGCCAGCAGCCCAGGGGTAAGGGAGGGAAACATTCAGTACTTC. Its protein is CASSPGVREGNIQYF.

CDR3 protein: CASRARRAEDTQYF. The CDR3 DNA follows: TGCGCCAGCAGGGCCAGGCGTGCAGAGGATACGCAGTATTTT. This chain uses TRBV5-1 with TRBJ2-3, with D uncertain. The CDR3 consists of 14 residues. Trimming took 5 bases from V and 6 from J, leaving 16 bases between them. Germline V gives CDR1 SGHRS, CDR2 YFSETQ.

The rearrangement links TRBV6-6 to TRBJ1-5; D remains unclear. Trimming pared 6 bases from V and 0 bases from J, leaving 12 bases between. CDR1 and CDR2 from the germline V gene are MNHNY and SVGAGI (reference sequence). The CDR3 loop spans 15 amino acids. The DNA for the CDR3 is TGTGCCAGCAGCCCTCATCAGGATAGCAATCAGCCCCAGCATTTT. This codes for CASSPHQDSNQPQHF.

This clone was recorded a few times. In DNA, the CDR3 is TGCGCCAGCAGCCAAGATAACTATGGCTACACCTTC. It yields the protein CASSQDNYGYTF. The V call is TRBV4-1, the J call TRBJ1-2; D remains unclear. Germline CDR1 reads MGHRA; CDR2 reads YSYEKL. V gave up 0 bases and J gave up 1 base, with 0 bases separating them. The CDR3 is 12 amino acids.

The genes are TRBV5-1 and TRBJ2-3; TRBD2 matches 11 bases. J was trimmed by 0 bases and V by 2 bases; bases with no gene match: 2. The CDR3 is 16 amino acids. Germline values: CDR1 SGHRS, CDR2 YFSETQ. In DNA form, the CDR3 reads TGCGCCAGCAGCTTCAGACTAGCGGGGAGCACAGATACGCAGTATTTT. Translating it yields CASSFRLAGSTDTQYF.

The chain combines TRBV19 with TRBJ1-5; TRBD1 agrees at 10 bases. The CDR3 runs 16 residues. From germline, CDR1 is LNHDA and CDR2 SQIVND (reference sequence). The V gene end was trimmed by 6 bases and the J gene end by 7 bases; junction bases not matched to a gene: 12. DNA of the CDR3: TGTGCCAGTAGCAGCATACCGGGACAGGGGATACAGCCCCAGCATTTT. Encoded protein: CASSSIPGQGIQPQHF.

The chain joins TRBV9 to TRBJ1-3; 11 nucleotides match TRBD1. V lost 3 bases, J lost 3 bases, and 8 bases stayed unmatched. The CDR3 length is 17 residues. CDR1 and CDR2 (germline): SGDLS, YYNGEE. The CDR3 region is CASSAAPGQGGGNTIYF. The CDR3 DNA is TGTGCCAGCAGCGCCGCGCCGGGACAGGGGGGTGGAAACACCATATATTTT. Full variable domain (outside the CDR3, taken from reference TRBV9 and TRBJ1-3): DSGVTQTPKHLITATGQRVTLRCSPRSGDLSVYWYQQSLDQGLQFLIQYYNGEERAKGNILERFSAQQFPDLHSELNLSSLELGDSALYFCASSAAPGQGGGNTIYFGEGSWLTVV.

The chain employs TRBV5-1 and TRBJ1-4; D is uncertain. The length of the CDR3 is 14 residues. Trimming shortened V by 2 bases and J by 4 bases, and 9 bases separated the two germline ends. CDR1 is SGHRS, CDR2 YFSETQ, per germline. CDR3 sequence: CASSFSGINEKLFF. Written as DNA, the CDR3 is TGCGCCAGCAGCTTTTCGGGGATTAATGAAAAACTGTTTTTT.

This sequence joins TRBV5-1 and TRBJ1-5; D remains ambiguous. The CDR3 spans 14 residues. The germline gives CDR1 SGHRS, CDR2 YFSETQ. Trimming removed 2 bases from V and 4 bases from J, with 10 bases in between. The CDR3 region has the DNA TGCGCCAGCAGCTTTAACGGTGAGAATCAGCCCCAGCATTTT. It specifies CASSFNGENQPQHF.

The V gene is TRBV18, the J gene TRBJ1-1; TRBD1 aligns across 11 bases. V lost 6 bases, J lost 2 bases, and 11 bases stayed unmatched. There are 17 residues in the CDR3. CDR1 KGHSH and CDR2 LQKENI come from the germline V gene. CDR3 sequence reads: CASSPGQGAYINTEAFF. The CDR3 DNA reads as TGTGCCAGCTCTCCAGGACAGGGGGCTTATATTAACACTGAAGCTTTCTTT.

The V gene is TRBV19, the J gene TRBJ1-5; perhaps TRBD1 as D (5 bases). Germline V gene sequence: CDR1 LNHDA, CDR2 SQIVND (reference sequence). The CDR3 has 16 amino acids. Trimming took 3 bases from V and 1 from J, leaving 13 bases between them. CDR3 nucleotides: TGTGCCAGTAGTATTTTGGCAGGGTTCAGCAATCAGCCCCAGCATTTT. Its protein product is CASSILAGFSNQPQHF.

This clone was seen only once. The J gene is TRBJ2-7, the V gene TRBV5-1; 10 positions agree with TRBD2. V dropped 4 bases and J dropped 5; count of bases not matched to a gene: 0. This CDR3 comprises 12 residues. Germline V gene sequence: CDR1 SGHRS, CDR2 YFSETQ. The CDR3 DNA reads TGCGCCAGCAGCCTAGCGGGAGACGAGCAGTACTTC. As protein: CASSLAGDEQYF.

The chain carries TRBV19 and TRBJ1-4; D is ambiguous. V was cut by 11 bases and J by 3 bases, with 13 bases left in between. This CDR3 region has 13 residues. The V gene's germline CDR1 is LNHDA and CDR2 SQIVND (reference sequence). CDR3 residues: CAAQDGPNEKLFF. DNA for the CDR3: TGTGCCGCTCAGGACGGACCTAATGAAAAACTGTTTTTT. The full variable domain, in which reference TRBV19 and TRBJ1-4 provide the parts outside the CDR3, is DGGITQSPKYLFRKEGQNVTLSCEQNLNHDAMYWYRQDPGQGLRLIYYSQIVNDFQKGDIAEGYSVSREKKESFPLTVTSAQKNPTAFYLCAAQDGPNEKLFFGSGTQLSVL.

This clone was counted a single time. The V gene is TRBV5-6, the J gene TRBJ1-5; the D gene is possibly TRBD1 (6 bases). V lost 4 bases and J lost 2, with 13 bases in between. CDR3 length: 15 residues. Looked up from germline, CDR1 is SGHDT and CDR2 is YYEEEE. CDR3 bases: TGTGCCAGCAGCCTATGGGACACGGGCAATCAGCCCCAGCATTTT. Amino acid sequence: CASSLWDTGNQPQHF.

The chain combines TRBV27 with TRBJ1-4, with 10 bases fitting TRBD1. Losses at the gene ends were 10 bases for V and 4 bases for J; bases not matched to a gene: 9. Germline V gives CDR1 MNHEY, CDR2 SMNVEV (reference sequence). The CDR3 loop spans 15 amino acids. CDR3 coding DNA: TGTGCCACCGGCTTCTGGGACAGGGGTAATGAAAAACTGTTTTTT. Its translation: CATGFWDRGNEKLFF.

The chain recombines TRBV6-1 with TRBJ2-2, with D possibly TRBD2 on 6 matching bases. The CDR3 has 14 residues. Germline lookup yields CDR1 MNHNS and CDR2 SASEGT. Between the trimmed V and J ends, which lost 7 bases and 4 bases, there was a span of 13 bases. The CDR3, as DNA: TGTGCCAGCACTGGTGCGGGGCTCACCGGGGAGCTGTTTTTT. Protein: CASTGAGLTGELFF.

The genes are TRBV10-3 and TRBJ2-3; 7 bases are shared with TRBD2. The trim removed 7 bases at V and 2 bases at J, leaving 9 bases unmatched. The CDR3 sequence is 15 residues long. The V gene's germline CDR1 is ENHRY and CDR2 SYGVKD. The CDR3, as DNA: TGTGCCATCACCTCTGGGGCGGGAGTCACAGATACGCAGTATTTT. As protein: CAITSGAGVTDTQYF.